The 21 T cell receptor beta chains presented below share a single source sample, sequenced in a study of spatial heterogeneity in lung cancer (dated by TCRdb to the late 2010s). Per the publication, the time point label means: sample taken at primary tumor resection. Whole RNA extracted from tumor and nontumor lung tissue, or from cryopreserved PBMC samples, was used for TCR sequencing without cell sorting. Libraries were constructed by 5' RACE. Sequencing was carried out with a NextSeq 500. The raw public data were reprocessed by TCRdb itself: fastp quality trimming at Q25, MiXCR clonotype calling, in-frame beta chains only. Rows with a matching CDR3 protein are joined into one entry that keeps the most common DNA and genes. In all, the sample holds about 85,000 distinct CDR3 sequences, and approximately 21% of those were seen once. The ten biggest clones cover about 6.8% of the sample. The source material was PBMCs, sampled at surgery. The receptors were gathered from a male donor with early-stage non-small cell lung cancer.

This clonotype was recorded a few times. The rearrangement links TRBV20-1 to TRBJ1-4; D is unresolved. Trimming took 6 bases from V and 0 from J, leaving 8 bases between them. CDR1 and CDR2 (germline): DFQATT, SNEGSKA (reference sequence). The CDR3 runs 13 residues. The CDR3 here is CSAKAPTNEKLFF. In nucleotides, the CDR3 is TGCAGTGCAAAGGCCCCAACTAATGAAAAACTGTTTTTT.

This clonotype was seen more than once but under ten times. This chain links TRBV7-2 with TRBJ2-2, with 7 bases matching TRBD1. Trimming took 4 bases from V and 1 from J; bases not matched to a gene: 3. Germline lookup yields CDR1 SGHTA and CDR2 FQGNSA. This CDR3 spans 15 amino acids. CDR3 in amino acids: CASSSRTGNTGELFF. In nucleotides, the CDR3 is TGTGCCAGCAGCTCTCGGACAGGGAACACCGGGGAGCTGTTTTTT.

CDR3 nucleotides: TGTGCCAGCAGCTTAGAAGGAACCAAAAACATTCAGTACTTC. Translating it yields CASSLEGTKNIQYF. This chain joins TRBV7-2 and TRBJ2-4; the D is unclear. This CDR3 contains 14 residues. Deletions cut 1 base from V and 2 bases from J, with 6 bases between. The germline V gene encodes CDR1 SGHTA and CDR2 FQGNSA. The full variable domain, its missing parts supplied by reference TRBV7-2 and TRBJ2-4, is GAGVSQSPSNKVTEKGKDVELRCDPISGHTALYWYRQSLGQGLEFLIYFQGNSAPDKSGLPSDRFSAERTGGSVSTLTIQRTQQEDSAVYLCASSLEGTKNIQYFGAGTRLSVL.

A few counts support this clonotype. The genes are TRBV10-3 and TRBJ2-5; tentatively, D is TRBD2 (6 bases). The CDR3 contains 13 residues. Germline CDR1 ENHRY, CDR2 SYGVKD. The V and J ends lost 6 bases and 2 bases respectively, with 10 bases between them. CDR3 sequence (DNA): TGTGCCATCAGCGGGGGAGTTCAAGAGACCCAGTACTTC. It encodes CAISGGVQETQYF.

V is TRBV27 and J is TRBJ1-1, with TRBD1 matching 7 bases. The CDR3 runs 14 residues. V lost 0 bases to trimming and J lost 7 bases; unmatched junction nucleotides: 5. Germline values: CDR1 MNHEY, CDR2 SMNVEV (reference sequence). CDR3 loop: CASSLSWQGGEAFF. DNA of the CDR3: TGTGCCAGCAGTTTATCTTGGCAGGGGGGTGAAGCTTTCTTT.

This rearrangement joins TRBV3-1 to TRBJ2-5; 9 bases are a match to TRBD1. This CDR3 has 13 amino acids. Trimming cost V 7 bases and J 2 bases; bases outside gene matches: 2. Germline CDR1 is LGHDT and CDR2 is YNNKEL (reference sequence). The CDR3 DNA sequence: TGTGCCAGCACCGGGACAGGGCAAGAGACCCAGTACTTC. Translation gives CASTGTGQETQYF.

This clonotype came up a few times. The J gene is TRBJ1-4, the V gene TRBV12-5; D may be TRBD1 (5 bases). V was cut by 0 bases and J by 11 bases, with 7 bases left in between. The V gene's germline CDR1 is LGHNT and CDR2 FRNRAP. This CDR3 has 12 residues. CDR3 protein: CASGLVKGKLFF. The CDR3 DNA reads as TGTGCTAGTGGTTTGGTAAAGGGGAAACTGTTTTTT.

The table lists this clonotype with many counts. The chain has TRBV10-3 and TRBJ2-2, with D possibly called TRBD1 or TRBD2 (5 bases each). This CDR3 has 14 residues. V was cut by 6 bases and J by 5 bases, with 13 bases left in between. The germline gives CDR1 ENHRY, CDR2 SYGVKD. The CDR3 protein is CAIREQERTGELFF. CDR3 DNA sequence: TGTGCCATCAGGGAACAGGAGCGGACCGGGGAGCTGTTTTTT.

This clonotype was observed a few times. J is TRBJ2-2 and V is TRBV29-1; D not certain. Trimming shortened V by 4 bases and J by 6 bases, and 9 bases separated the two germline ends. Germline V gene lookup returns CDR1 SQVTM and CDR2 ANQGSEA. The CDR3 is 12 residues long. The CDR3 here is CSVAPLPGELFF. CDR3 bases: TGCAGCGTTGCACCGTTGCCCGGGGAGCTGTTTTTT.

The chain links TRBV5-1 to TRBJ2-2, with TRBD2 matching 13 bases. Per germline, CDR1 SGHRS and CDR2 YFSETQ. V gave up 5 bases and J gave up 5 bases; unmatched junction bases: 9. This CDR3 has 17 residues. This CDR3 reads CASRPPLAGGPTGELFF. For the CDR3, the DNA is TGCGCCAGCAGGCCCCCACTAGCGGGAGGGCCGACCGGGGAGCTGTTTTTT. Filled out from reference TRBV5-1 and TRBJ2-2, the complete variable domain reads KAGVTQTPRYLIKTRGQQVTLSCSPISGHRSVSWYQQTPGQGLQFLFEYFSETQRNKGNFPGRFSGRQFSNSRSEMNVSTLELGDSALYLCASRPPLAGGPTGELFFGEGSRLTVL.

This sequence joins TRBV6-2 or TRBV6-3 and TRBJ2-3; D call uncertain. The CDR3 consists of 15 residues. Germline CDR1 and CDR2: MNHEY and SVGEGT. The V and J ends lost 6 bases and 6 bases respectively, with 19 bases between them. The DNA of the CDR3 is TGTGCCAGCAGCCCAAACCGGGCCCCGCACGATACGCAGTATTTT. Protein product: CASSPNRAPHDTQYF.

V gene TRBV27 combines with J gene TRBJ1-4; TRBD1 aligns across 9 bases. The trim removed 5 bases at V and 8 bases at J, leaving 6 bases unmatched. This CDR3 comprises 14 residues. CDR1 MNHEY and CDR2 SMNVEV come from the germline V gene (reference sequence). The CDR3 is CASSRGTGNEKLFF. CDR3 bases: TGTGCCAGCAGTCGGGGGACAGGGAACGAAAAACTGTTTTTT.

This clonotype was observed a handful of times. V is TRBV29-1 and J is TRBJ2-1; no reliable D call. The CDR3 is 12 amino acids. The germline V gene encodes CDR1 SQVTM and CDR2 ANQGSEA. Trimming left V 0 bases short and J 6 bases short, with 6 bases between. The CDR3 nucleotides read TGCAGCGTTGAAGATCAGGTCAATGAGCAGTTCTTC. It yields the protein CSVEDQVNEQFF.

The CDR3 loop reads CASKGLARSSYEQYF. In DNA, the CDR3 is TGTGCCAGCAAGGGACTAGCGAGGAGCTCCTACGAGCAGTACTTC. The chain uses TRBV7-9 and TRBJ2-7, with TRBD2 matching 10 bases. This CDR3 is 15 amino acids long. CDR1 SEHNR and CDR2 FQNEAQ come from the germline V gene (reference sequence). Trimming took 7 bases from V and 0 from J; bases not matched to a gene: 6.

The chain carries TRBV5-1 and TRBJ1-5; D call uncertain. The CDR3 length is 16 residues. The germline V and J ends were trimmed by 0 bases and 3 bases, with 13 bases remaining between them. CDR1 is SGHRS, CDR2 YFSETQ, per germline. Written as DNA, the CDR3 is TGCGCCAGCAGCTTGGCCGTAGGGCCTAACAATCAGCCCCAGCATTTT. Translating it yields CASSLAVGPNNQPQHF.

J is TRBJ2-1 and V is TRBV19, with TRBD2 matching over 12 bases. V lost 3 bases and J lost 4; bases outside the gene matches: 4. This CDR3 spans 16 amino acids. Germline values: CDR1 LNHDA, CDR2 SQIVND (reference sequence). CDR3 loop: CASSMLAGGLYNEQFF. CDR3 bases: TGTGCCAGTAGTATGCTAGCGGGGGGGCTGTACAATGAGCAGTTCTTC.

The chain joins TRBV7-2 to TRBJ2-7; the D is unclear. V shed 7 bases and J shed 4 bases, with 14 bases lying between them. Germline assignment: CDR1 SGHTA and CDR2 FQGNSA. The CDR3 extends over 13 amino acids. The CDR3 region is CASTLGTRYEQYF. In DNA form, the CDR3 reads TGTGCCAGCACCCTCGGAACGAGGTACGAGCAGTACTTC.

This clonotype was recorded a few times. This chain uses TRBV28 with TRBJ2-1; 8 nucleotides match TRBD2. The CDR3 sequence is 13 residues long. Trimming took 9 bases from V and 9 from J; bases not matched to a gene: 10. Germline CDR1 is MDHEN and CDR2 is SYDVKM. CDR3 coding DNA: TGTGCCAGTGTAGCGGGAAGTTTTAGTGAGCAGTTCTTC. Its translation: CASVAGSFSEQFF.

This clonotype was counted a few times. The CDR3 DNA sequence: TGTGCCAGCAGCGGAAACTACGAGCAGTACTTC. It translates to CASSGNYEQYF. This sequence joins TRBV12-3 or TRBV12-4 and TRBJ2-7; D remains unclear. The CDR3 runs to 11 residues. Trimming removed 6 bases at V and 3 bases at J, with 6 bases between.

This clonotype was picked up a small number of times. CDR3 sequence (DNA): TGTGCCACCAGTGATCTTTACGAGCAGTACTTC. Its protein product is CATSDLYEQYF. This chain joins TRBV24-1 and TRBJ2-7; no clear D. The CDR3 totals 11 residues. The V end lost 3 bases, the J end lost 4 bases, and 3 bases lay between the germline ends. Germline CDR1 KGHDR, CDR2 SFDVKD.

This clonotype was detected only a few times. The chain uses TRBV24-1 and TRBJ2-4; D unclear. V lost 4 bases to trimming and J lost 8 bases, with 11 bases between them. Germline V lookup: CDR1 KGHDR, CDR2 SFDVKD. The CDR3 extends over 13 amino acids. CDR3 sequence: CATSDPPLDIQYF. Written as DNA, the CDR3 is TGTGCCACCAGTGACCCCCCTCTGGACATTCAGTACTTC.